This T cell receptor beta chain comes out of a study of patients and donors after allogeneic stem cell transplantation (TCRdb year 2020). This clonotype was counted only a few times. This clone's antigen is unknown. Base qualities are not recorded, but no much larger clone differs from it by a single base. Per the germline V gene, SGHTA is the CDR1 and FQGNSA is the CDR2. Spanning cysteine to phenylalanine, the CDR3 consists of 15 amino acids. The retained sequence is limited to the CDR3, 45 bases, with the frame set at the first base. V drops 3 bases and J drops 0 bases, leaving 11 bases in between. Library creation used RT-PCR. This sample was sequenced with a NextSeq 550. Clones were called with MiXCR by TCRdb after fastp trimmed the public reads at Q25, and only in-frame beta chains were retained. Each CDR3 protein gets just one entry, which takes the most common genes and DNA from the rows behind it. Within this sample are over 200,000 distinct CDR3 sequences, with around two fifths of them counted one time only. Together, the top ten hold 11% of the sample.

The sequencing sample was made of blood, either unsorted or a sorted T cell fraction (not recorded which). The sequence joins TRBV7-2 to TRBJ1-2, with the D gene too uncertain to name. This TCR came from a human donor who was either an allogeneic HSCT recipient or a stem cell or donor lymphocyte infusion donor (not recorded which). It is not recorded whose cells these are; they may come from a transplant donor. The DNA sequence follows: TGTGCCAGCAGCTTGGGGTTACAACCTAACTATGGCTACACCTTC. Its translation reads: CASSLGLQPNYGYTF.